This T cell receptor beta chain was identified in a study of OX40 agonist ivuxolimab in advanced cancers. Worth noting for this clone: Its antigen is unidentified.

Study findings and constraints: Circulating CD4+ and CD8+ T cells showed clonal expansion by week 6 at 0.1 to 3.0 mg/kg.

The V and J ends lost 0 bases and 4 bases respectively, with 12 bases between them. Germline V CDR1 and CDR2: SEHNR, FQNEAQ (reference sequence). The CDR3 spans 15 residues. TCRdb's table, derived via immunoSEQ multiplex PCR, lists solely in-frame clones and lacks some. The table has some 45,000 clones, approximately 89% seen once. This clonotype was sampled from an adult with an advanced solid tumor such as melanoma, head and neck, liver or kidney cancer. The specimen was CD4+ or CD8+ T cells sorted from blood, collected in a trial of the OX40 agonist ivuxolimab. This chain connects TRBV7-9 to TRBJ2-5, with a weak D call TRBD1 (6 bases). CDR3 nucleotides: TGTGCCAGCAGCTTAGCGAGGGCAGGGGCAGAGACCCAGTACTTC. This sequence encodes CASSLARAGAETQYF.